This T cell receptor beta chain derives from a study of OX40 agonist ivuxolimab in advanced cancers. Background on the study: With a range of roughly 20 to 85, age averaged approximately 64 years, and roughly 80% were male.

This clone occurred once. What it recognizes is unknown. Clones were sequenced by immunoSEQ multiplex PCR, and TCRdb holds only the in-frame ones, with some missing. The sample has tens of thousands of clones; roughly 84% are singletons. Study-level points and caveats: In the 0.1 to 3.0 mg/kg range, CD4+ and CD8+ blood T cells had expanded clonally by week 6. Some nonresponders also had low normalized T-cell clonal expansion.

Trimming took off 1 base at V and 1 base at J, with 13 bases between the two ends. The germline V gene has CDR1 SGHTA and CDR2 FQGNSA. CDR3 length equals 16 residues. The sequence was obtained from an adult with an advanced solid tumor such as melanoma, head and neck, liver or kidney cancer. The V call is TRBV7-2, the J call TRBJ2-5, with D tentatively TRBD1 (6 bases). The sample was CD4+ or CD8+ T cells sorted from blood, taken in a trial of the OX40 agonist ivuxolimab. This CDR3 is CASSLVLDRPQETQYF. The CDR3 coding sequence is TGTGCCAGCAGCTTAGTCCTCGACAGGCCCCAAGAGACCCAGTACTTC.